What follows describes a single T cell receptor beta chain. The antigen is not known. The data were obtained in a study of graft-versus-host responses after intestinal transplantation. Overall study: Multivisceral, liver-intestinal, or isolated intestinal transplants were given to recipients. Every transplant recipient was induced with anti-thymocyte globulin, then maintained on tacrolimus and steroids for 2 to 4 years.

V trimming: 4 bases; J trimming: 4 bases; junction bases outside the gene matches: 2. Germline CDR1 SGHTA, CDR2 FQGNSA. The CDR3 is 15 amino acids. General study findings and limits: Within allografts, high graft-versus-host to host-versus-graft clonal ratios were seen among patients with graft-donor T cell macrochimerism. Recipient marrow showed GvH clones, some seen first in ileum or blood.

Generated by immunoSEQ multiplex PCR, the TCRdb table keeps only in-frame clones and is missing some. The data contain around 43,000 clones, roughly 90% of them singletons. The source material was PBMCs, sampled 524 days after transplant. The chain couples TRBV7-2 to TRBJ2-1; TRBD2 aligns across 12 bases. The sequence came from a human patient who received an intestinal transplant, so some T cells may come from the graft donor. The CDR3 region has the DNA TGTGCCAGCAGCTCGACTAGCGGGAGTTACAATGAGCAGTTCTTC. Translated: CASSSTSGSYNEQFF.